This TCR beta chain comes out of a study of beta chain features in type 1 diabetes. As concerns this clone: The antigen is unknown.

Study-wide results and limits: For patients, the naive, central memory and Treg TCRB repertoires appeared more alike than for healthy donors. TCRB CDR3s were moderately but significantly shorter in Type 1 diabetes patients in all four CD4+ subsets.

Between the trimmed V and J ends, which lost 4 bases and 1 base, there was a span of 18 bases. Looked up from germline, CDR1 is SGDLS and CDR2 is YYNGEE. This CDR3 region has 16 residues. As every portion of the isolated RNA was reverse transcribed, the sequencing read expressed TCRB transcripts. The data were produced by immunoSEQ multiplex PCR, yet TCRdb's version contains in-frame clones alone and is incomplete. The top ten clones hold 1.5% to 2% of a sample with 35,000 to 45,000 clones, over 50% of them seen once. Specimen: Tregs from blood. The clonotype originates from a man in his thirties or forties with type 1 diabetes. Some clones in this sample may be carry-over from other donors' samples. The chain is built from TRBV9 and TRBJ2-7; no firm D call. As DNA, the CDR3 is TGTGCCAGCAGCCCGGAAGACTGGCTTACGTCCTACGAGCAGTACTTC. It specifies CASSPEDWLTSYEQYF.